The table lists the clone carrying this TCR beta chain with a count of one. The data belong to a study of blood T cell repertoires in COVID-19. As for the study in general: The origin of the acute and convalescent COVID-19 samples was the United States, Italy and Spain.

The assay was immunoSEQ multiplex PCR, and TCRdb's table has in-frame clones only and misses some. The table records some 150,000 clones, 70% to 90% of them present only once. The specimen sequenced was peripheral blood. This sequence originates from a woman in her sixties with acute or convalescent COVID-19.

CDR3 bases: TGTGCCAGCAGCGCCCGAAGGGGGCAAGGCTACACCTTC. Translation: CASSARRGQGYTF. This chain connects TRBV9 to TRBJ1-2; 7 bases map to TRBD1. V was clipped by 3 bases and J by 8 bases; unmatched bases: 7. Germline assignment: CDR1 SGDLS and CDR2 YYNGEE. This CDR3 has 13 residues.